These 8 T cell receptor beta chains came from one sample sequenced in a study of radiation and T cells in renal cell carcinoma. The treatment denotes: treatment-naive control, cytoreductive nephrectomy. The data were produced by immunoSEQ multiplex PCR, yet TCRdb's version contains in-frame clones alone and is incomplete. The data show 15,000 to 20,000 clones, more than 55% seen once. The sample consisted of tumor tissue, taken from a patient whose treatment was nephrectomy without radiotherapy. Every receptor here comes from a man aged 40-49 years with renal cell carcinoma.

The CDR3 region has the DNA TGCGCCAGCAGTGTACCGGGGTCCTACGAGCAGTACTTC. Amino acid sequence: CASSVPGSYEQYF. This chain uses TRBV10-2 with TRBJ2-5, with D possibly matching TRBD2 (5 bases). The end of the DNA is better explained by TRBJ2-7, so the J call may be wrong. This CDR3 comprises 13 residues. Germline V gene lookup returns CDR1 WSHSY and CDR2 SAAADI.

The gene calls are TRBV30 and TRBJ2-1, with D maybe TRBD1 (5 bases). V shed 4 bases and J shed 3 bases, with 13 bases lying between them. Germline V CDR1 and CDR2: GTSNPN, SVGIG (reference sequence). This CDR3 contains 14 residues. The CDR3 loop is CAWTLRQYYNEQFF. CDR3 in DNA: TGTGCCTGGACCCTTAGACAGTACTACAATGAGCAGTTCTTC.

The chain links TRBV27 to TRBJ1-6; no definite D call. The CDR3 spans 14 residues. The germline V and J ends were trimmed by 7 bases and 10 bases, with 17 bases remaining between them. From germline, CDR1 is MNHEY and CDR2 SMNVEV (reference sequence). This CDR3 reads CASTDNWAGSPLHF. The CDR3 DNA is TGTGCCAGCACCGATAATTGGGCCGGGTCACCCCTCCACTTT.

The sample holds a few counts of this clone. The chain uses TRBV7-9 and TRBJ1-2; tentative D call: TRBD1 (5 bases). The length of the CDR3 is 15 residues. Germline V gene data show CDR1 as SEHNR and CDR2 as FQNEAQ (reference sequence). The ends were cut back, 5 bases at V and 8 bases at J, with 21 bases in the middle. CDR3 protein: CASSRSGGKDGGYTF. DNA for the CDR3: TGTGCCAGCAGCCGGTCGGGGGGTAAGGACGGCGGCTACACCTTC.

The chain combines TRBV5-4 with TRBJ1-1, with a tentative D call TRBD1 (6 bases). Trimming shortened V by 4 bases and J by 10 bases, and 20 bases separated the two germline ends. Germline V CDR1 and CDR2: SGHNT, YYREEE (reference sequence). The CDR3 contains 14 residues. The CDR3 bases are TGTGCCAGCAGCCGTGTCGAGGGGGAAAGCGGAGCTTTCTTT. Translation gives CASSRVEGESGAFF.

This clone was picked up one time. The chain joins TRBV7-9 to TRBJ1-3, with D maybe TRBD1 (5 bases). V lost 0 bases, J lost 3 bases, and 9 bases lay in between. This CDR3 is built from 15 residues. CDR1 and CDR2 from the germline V gene are SEHNR and FQNEAQ (reference sequence). In DNA form, the CDR3 reads TGTGCCAGCAGCTTAGCGGGGCGTCATGGAAACACCATATATTTT. It codes for CASSLAGRHGNTIYF.

The CDR3 sequence: CASSLVGTGPVSPLHF. DNA for the CDR3: TGTGCCAGCAGCTTAGTCGGGACAGGTCCTGTTTCACCCCTCCACTTT. The rearrangement links TRBV7-9 to TRBJ1-6; 8 bases line up with TRBD1. The germline CDR1 and CDR2 sequences are SEHNR and FQNEAQ (reference sequence). V shed 1 base, J shed 9 bases, and the junction held 8 bases outside the gene matches. The CDR3 contains 16 residues.

CDR3 DNA sequence: TGCGCCAGCAGCAAGGCGGAATGGGGAACTAATTCACCCCTCCACTTT. It codes for CASSKAEWGTNSPLHF. The chain links TRBV5-1 to TRBJ1-6; D remains unclear. The CDR3 has 16 residues. Germline CDR1 SGHRS, CDR2 YFSETQ. V was pared by 4 bases and J by 6 bases, with 17 bases between.